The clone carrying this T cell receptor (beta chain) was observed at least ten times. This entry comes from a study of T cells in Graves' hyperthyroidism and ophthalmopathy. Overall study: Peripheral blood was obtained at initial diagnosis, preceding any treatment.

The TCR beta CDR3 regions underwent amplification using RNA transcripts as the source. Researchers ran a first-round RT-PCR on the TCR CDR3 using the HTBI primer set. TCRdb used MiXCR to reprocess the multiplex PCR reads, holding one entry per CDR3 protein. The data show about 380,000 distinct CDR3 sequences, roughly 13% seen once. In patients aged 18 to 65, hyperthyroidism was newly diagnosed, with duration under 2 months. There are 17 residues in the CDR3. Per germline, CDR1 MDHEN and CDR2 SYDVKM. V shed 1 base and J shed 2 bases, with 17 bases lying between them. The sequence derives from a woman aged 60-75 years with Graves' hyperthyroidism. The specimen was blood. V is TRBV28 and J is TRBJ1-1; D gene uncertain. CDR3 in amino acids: CASSLLRLQIRNTEAFF. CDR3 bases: TGTGCCAGCAGTTTATTAAGGTTGCAGATAAGAAACACTGAAGCTTTCTTT.